The clone carrying this T cell receptor beta chain was observed once. No antigen is known for it. Terminally differentiated effector memory CD45RA+ cells were excluded by CCR7 positive selection of CD45RO-negative cells. This was a deep-level run. The assay was immunoSEQ multiplex PCR, and TCRdb's table has in-frame clones only and misses some. The profile shows roughly 770,000 clones, 95% to 97% of them singletons. Trimming took 4 bases from V and 2 from J; bases not matched to a gene: 8. The germline gives CDR1 SGDLS, CDR2 YYNGEE. The CDR3 is 15 residues long. The data originate from a study of shared clonotypes between healthy human individuals. Study-wide results and caveats: Represented diversity, genetic and exposure-history alike, was limited by few donors. Against clonotypes common to all four donors, non-shared ones had lower generation probabilities. Donor clonotype sharing was expected to depend on sequencing depth.

This TCR came from a man younger than 45 in good health. The chain carries TRBV9 and TRBJ2-5; TRBD1 matches at 7 bases. Sequencing was done on a sample of naive CD8+ T cells sorted from blood. CDR3 in amino acids: CASSIGTEGQETQYF. In DNA form, the CDR3 reads TGTGCCAGCAGCATAGGGACAGAGGGGCAAGAGACCCAGTACTTC.